The 8 T cell receptor beta chains reported below all come from one sample, sequenced in a study of beta chain features in type 1 diabetes. Of the isolated RNA, all was reverse transcribed, and so the sequenced material was expressed TCRB transcripts. Sequencing used immunoSEQ multiplex PCR; TCRdb keeps in-frame clones, though not all of them. Of 200,000 to 250,000 clones listed, 16% are singletons. Study-level results: Among all four CD4+ subsets, Type 1 diabetes patients had TCRB CDR3s that were moderately but significantly shorter.

These receptors' antigens are unknown. The sequenced material came from naive CD4+ T cells from blood. Source of these receptors: a man younger than 40 with type 1 diabetes.

V and J are TRBV29-1 and TRBJ2-7; 15 bases map to TRBD2. Unmatched junction bases numbered 4, after V lost 7 bases and J lost 0 bases. The CDR3 spans 15 residues. CDR1 and CDR2 (germline): SQVTM, ANQGSEA. The chain's CDR3 is CSARTSGRASYEQYF. In nucleotides, the CDR3 is TGCAGCGCCCGGACTAGCGGGAGGGCCTCCTACGAGCAGTACTTC.

The rearrangement joins TRBV30 to TRBJ2-5, with 8 bases matching TRBD2. This CDR3 is built from 16 residues. The ends lost 0 bases at V and 4 bases at J; junction bases unmatched: 10. Germline V gives CDR1 GTSNPN, CDR2 SVGIG (reference sequence). The CDR3 is CAWSVPTSGRGETQYF. Written as DNA, the CDR3 is TGTGCCTGGAGTGTACCGACCAGCGGGAGAGGAGAGACCCAGTACTTC.

In this sample, this clone turned up a few times. The rearrangement links TRBV20-1 to TRBJ1-1; D not certain. Per the germline V gene, CDR1 is DFQATT and CDR2 is SNEGSKA (reference sequence). V was trimmed by 0 bases and J by 10 bases, leaving 9 bases between them. CDR3 length: 11 residues. The CDR3 DNA reads as TGCAGTGCTAGAGATAGAGAGGGAGCTTTCTTT. This encodes CSARDREGAFF.

This clone was picked up a small number of times. The V call is TRBV30, the J call TRBJ2-1; the D is unclear. This CDR3 contains 13 residues. The V gene lost 5 bases and the J gene lost 0 bases, with 8 bases spanning the gap. CDR1 and CDR2 (germline): GTSNPN, SVGIG (reference sequence). The CDR3 loop reads CAWAEDSYNEQFF. The CDR3, as DNA: TGTGCCTGGGCCGAAGACTCCTACAATGAGCAGTTCTTC.

The chain uses TRBV30 and TRBJ2-1, with D perhaps TRBD2 (6 bases). Germline V gene data show CDR1 as GTSNPN and CDR2 as SVGIG (reference sequence). The V end lost 5 bases, the J end lost 12 bases, and 23 bases lay between the germline ends. The CDR3 loop spans 14 amino acids. The CDR3 region is CAWGSGTPISGQFF. Written as DNA, the CDR3 is TGTGCCTGGGGTTCCGGGACTCCCATCTCGGGGCAGTTCTTC. Full variable domain (remainder filled in from reference TRBV30 and TRBJ2-1): SQTIHQWPATLVQPVGSPLSLECTVEGTSNPNLYWYRQAAGRGLQLLFYSVGIGQISSEVPQNLSASRPQDRQFILSSKKLLLSDSGFYLCAWGSGTPISGQFFGPGTRLTVL.

This clone was seen only a few times. The sample carries other DNA sequences with the same CDR3. The CDR3 DNA follows: TGCAGTGCTAGGTTAGAGACCCAGTACTTC. It yields the protein CSARLETQYF. The rearrangement joins TRBV20-1 to TRBJ2-5; D not resolved. Germline V lookup: CDR1 DFQATT, CDR2 SNEGSKA (reference sequence). This CDR3 is built from 10 residues. The V end lost 3 bases, the J end lost 4 bases, and 3 bases lay between the germline ends.

In its sample, this clone was seen a few times. The rearrangement uses TRBV30 and TRBJ1-1; no reliable D call. The CDR3 is made up of 13 amino acids. The germline gives CDR1 GTSNPN, CDR2 SVGIG (reference sequence). Between the trimmed V and J ends, which lost 0 bases and 2 bases, there was a span of 7 bases. Here the CDR3 DNA reads TGTGCCTGGAGTGTACAGCCAAACACTGAAGCTTTCTTT. Translating gives CAWSVQPNTEAFF.

There are a few counts of this clone. The rearrangement links TRBV7-2 to TRBJ1-5, with D perhaps TRBD1 (5 bases). CDR1 is SGHTA and CDR2 is FQGNSA in the germline V gene. This CDR3 has 14 amino acids. V was cut by 5 bases and J by 6 bases, with 14 bases left in between. Here the CDR3 DNA reads TGTGCCAGCAGCCCGGTCTCAAGGGGTCAGCCCCAGCATTTT. Protein product: CASSPVSRGQPQHF.